This is a list of T cell receptor beta chains from one sample in a study of T cells in Graves' hyperthyroidism and ophthalmopathy. Each CDR3 protein gets one entry after TCRdb re-called the multiplex PCR reads with MiXCR. Of approximately 610,000 distinct CDR3 sequences in the sample, roughly 14% were seen once. Sequencing input: blood. Receptor source: a woman aged 40 to 49 with Graves' ophthalmopathy. CDR3s include the opening cysteine and the closing phenylalanine or tryptophan. The D gene is left open where the match is weak. Expanded clones are given a class, and other clones once, few, many or no size at all.

abundance: -
d_gene: -
j_gene: TRBJ2-7
v_gene: TRBV12-3/TRBV12-4
CDR3nt: TGTGCCAGCAGTTTGCGGCAGGAATGGAAGTACTTC
CDR3aa: CASSLRQEWKYF

abundance: many
d_gene: -
j_gene: TRBJ1-2
v_gene: TRBV7-9
CDR3nt: TGTGCCAGCAGCTTATCAGGGTCCGAGGGCGGCTACACCTTC
CDR3aa: CASSLSGSEGGYTF

abundance: -
d_gene: -
j_gene: TRBJ2-3
v_gene: TRBV9
CDR3nt: TGTGCCAGCAGCGTAGAAACGGGGCCAGATACGCAGTATTTT
CDR3aa: CASSVETGPDTQYF

abundance: many
d_gene: -
j_gene: TRBJ2-7
v_gene: TRBV28
CDR3nt: TGTGCCAGCAGTTCTCCAGGGTTGAGCGGATACGAGCAGTACTTC
CDR3aa: CASSSPGLSGYEQYF

abundance: many
d_gene: -
j_gene: TRBJ1-1
v_gene: TRBV7-2
CDR3nt: TGTGCCAGCAGCTATGGGGTGAGGAACACTGAAGCTTTCTTT
CDR3aa: CASSYGVRNTEAFF

abundance: many
d_gene: TRBD1
j_gene: TRBJ1-2
v_gene: TRBV15
CDR3nt: TGTGCCACCAGCAGAGATCTCACAGTTACAGGGGAAGCCAGTGGCTATGGCTACACCTTC
CDR3aa: CATSRDLTVTGEASGYGYTF

abundance: many
d_gene: TRBD2
j_gene: TRBJ2-5
v_gene: TRBV14
CDR3nt: TGTGCCAGCAGCCAAGCCCTAGCGGGGAGACAAGAGACCCAGTACTTC
CDR3aa: CASSQALAGRQETQYF

abundance: -
d_gene: TRBD1
j_gene: TRBJ1-1
v_gene: TRBV11-1
CDR3nt: TGTGCCAGCACCCAAGGTCGAAGCGTAGGGGGCGGTACTGAAGCTTTCTTT
CDR3aa: CASTQGRSVGGGTEAFF

abundance: once
d_gene: -
j_gene: TRBJ1-1
v_gene: TRBV12-3/TRBV12-4
CDR3nt: TGTGCCAGCAGTAAGACCGGGACCTCTTTCTTT
CDR3aa: CASSKTGTSFF

abundance: many
d_gene: -
j_gene: TRBJ2-5
v_gene: TRBV10-3
CDR3nt: TGTGCCATCAGTAAAGACCCGGAGGAGACCCAGTACTTC
CDR3aa: CAISKDPEETQYF

abundance: many
d_gene: TRBD2
j_gene: TRBJ2-2
v_gene: TRBV20-1
CDR3nt: TGCAGTGCTAGAGATGGGGCGGGAGCGGCCGGGGAGCTGTTTTTT
CDR3aa: CSARDGAGAAGELFF

abundance: many
d_gene: TRBD1
j_gene: TRBJ2-5
v_gene: TRBV2
CDR3nt: TGTGCCAGCCCTGGGGACAGGCAAGAGACCCAGTACTTC
CDR3aa: CASPGDRQETQYF

abundance: many
d_gene: -
j_gene: TRBJ1-2
v_gene: TRBV4-1
CDR3nt: TGCGCCAGCAGCCTTCGTGACAGGAATCCCTATGGCTACACCTTC
CDR3aa: CASSLRDRNPYGYTF

abundance: many
d_gene: -
j_gene: TRBJ1-1
v_gene: TRBV12-3/TRBV12-4
CDR3nt: TGTGCCAGCATCAATACTGAACGGAGCACTGAAGCTTTCTTT
CDR3aa: CASINTERSTEAFF

abundance: few
d_gene: TRBD2
j_gene: TRBJ2-5
v_gene: TRBV27
CDR3nt: TGTGCCAGCAGTTTACTAGCGGGGGACCTGGAGACCCAGTACTTC
CDR3aa: CASSLLAGDLETQYF

abundance: many
d_gene: TRBD1
j_gene: TRBJ1-2
v_gene: TRBV6-1
CDR3nt: TGTGCCAGCAGTCAACGAGGACAGGGGGCGGATGGCTACACCTTC
CDR3aa: CASSQRGQGADGYTF

abundance: many
d_gene: TRBD1
j_gene: TRBJ1-2
v_gene: TRBV28
CDR3nt: TGTGCCAGCAGACTAACCCGGACAGGCCAAAACTATGGCTACACCTTC
CDR3aa: CASRLTRTGQNYGYTF

abundance: many
d_gene: -
j_gene: TRBJ2-2
v_gene: TRBV2
CDR3nt: TGTGCCAGCAGTGCGGACAGCGCGAACACCGGGGAGCTGTTTTTT
CDR3aa: CASSADSANTGELFF

abundance: many
d_gene: -
j_gene: TRBJ2-1
v_gene: TRBV2
CDR3nt: TGTGCCAGCAGTGCTCTAGCTGGTCATGAGCAGTTCTTC
CDR3aa: CASSALAGHEQFF

abundance: many
d_gene: -
j_gene: TRBJ2-7
v_gene: TRBV15
CDR3nt: TGTGCCACCAGCAGAGACGCGGCAGGGGAAAAAGGATACGAGCAGTACTTC
CDR3aa: CATSRDAAGEKGYEQYF

abundance: many
d_gene: -
j_gene: TRBJ2-2
v_gene: TRBV20-1
CDR3nt: TGCAGTGCTGCGGAGGGAGGGAACACCGGGGAGCTGTTTTTT
CDR3aa: CSAAEGGNTGELFF

abundance: -
d_gene: TRBD2
j_gene: TRBJ2-5
v_gene: TRBV20-1
CDR3nt: TGCAGTGCAGGAGGATATAAGGGAGGGATCCGTCTGGATGCCCAGTACTTC
CDR3aa: CSAGGYKGGIRLDAQYF

abundance: many
d_gene: -
j_gene: TRBJ1-5
v_gene: TRBV28
CDR3nt: TGTGCCAGCCAGAGAGATTCCAATCAGCCCCAGCATTTT
CDR3aa: CASQRDSNQPQHF

abundance: many
d_gene: -
j_gene: TRBJ2-7
v_gene: TRBV11-1
CDR3nt: TGTGCCAGCAGCTTAGCGGTCGGGAGCGGCTACGAGCAGTACTTC
CDR3aa: CASSLAVGSGYEQYF

abundance: many
d_gene: -
j_gene: TRBJ2-7
v_gene: TRBV30
CDR3nt: TGTGCCTGGAGTGTGATGGGGTACGAGCAGTACTTC
CDR3aa: CAWSVMGYEQYF

abundance: -
d_gene: TRBD1
j_gene: TRBJ1-6
v_gene: TRBV6-1
CDR3nt: TGTGCCAGCACCCCGGACAGGGATTATCCATCCCTCCACTTT
CDR3aa: CASTPDRDYPSLHF

abundance: many
d_gene: -
j_gene: TRBJ2-5
v_gene: TRBV13
CDR3nt: TGTGCCAGCAGCTACGACCCCCTTCAAGAGACCCAGTACTTC
CDR3aa: CASSYDPLQETQYF

abundance: many
d_gene: -
j_gene: TRBJ1-2
v_gene: TRBV5-1
CDR3nt: TGCGCCAGCAGCTTGGAGGGGCAGGCGTATTATGGCTACACCTTC
CDR3aa: CASSLEGQAYYGYTF

abundance: many
d_gene: -
j_gene: TRBJ1-1
v_gene: TRBV5-1
CDR3nt: TGCGCCAGCAGACCCTTGCAAGGGTGGGACACTGAAGCTTTCTTT
CDR3aa: CASRPLQGWDTEAFF

abundance: many
d_gene: -
j_gene: TRBJ1-5
v_gene: TRBV10-3
CDR3nt: TGTGCCATCAGTGAGTCGGGCGGGTGGGGTCAGCCCCAGCATTTT
CDR3aa: CAISESGGWGQPQHF

abundance: many
d_gene: -
j_gene: TRBJ1-2
v_gene: TRBV30
CDR3nt: TGTGCCTGGAGTGCGTGGGGGGTGCGCTACACCTTC
CDR3aa: CAWSAWGVRYTF

abundance: many
d_gene: -
j_gene: TRBJ2-5
v_gene: TRBV29-1
CDR3nt: TGCAGCGTCAGACTAGTCCAAGAGACCCAGTACTTC
CDR3aa: CSVRLVQETQYF

abundance: many
d_gene: -
j_gene: TRBJ2-5
v_gene: TRBV12-3/TRBV12-4
CDR3nt: TGTGCCAGCAGCCCTAGCCAGGGGGGTGCCCAGTACTTC
CDR3aa: CASSPSQGGAQYF

abundance: -
d_gene: -
j_gene: TRBJ2-7
v_gene: TRBV10-3
CDR3nt: TGTGCCATCAGACTCCTCCCTTCCGACAATAACTACGAGCAGTACTTC
CDR3aa: CAIRLLPSDNNYEQYF

abundance: few
d_gene: -
j_gene: TRBJ2-1
v_gene: TRBV28
CDR3nt: TGTGCCAGCAGGCCGCTGAGCTCCTACAATGAGCAGTTCTTC
CDR3aa: CASRPLSSYNEQFF

abundance: many
d_gene: TRBD1
j_gene: TRBJ2-7
v_gene: TRBV6-5
CDR3nt: TGTGCCAGCAACGACAGGGGAAGCGAGCAGTACTTC
CDR3aa: CASNDRGSEQYF

abundance: -
d_gene: TRBD1
j_gene: TRBJ2-7
v_gene: TRBV28
CDR3nt: TGTGCCAGCAGCCCTTACGGGACAGGGGTGAACGAGCAGTACTTC
CDR3aa: CASSPYGTGVNEQYF

abundance: many
d_gene: -
j_gene: TRBJ2-7
v_gene: TRBV29-1
CDR3nt: TGCAGCGTTGAAGATGCAGGGGGAGGGGAGCAGTACTTC
CDR3aa: CSVEDAGGGEQYF

abundance: many
d_gene: -
j_gene: TRBJ2-7
v_gene: TRBV2
CDR3nt: TGTGCCAGCAGTGCTACCGGGACAAACCGGTACGAGCAGTACTTC
CDR3aa: CASSATGTNRYEQYF

abundance: many
d_gene: -
j_gene: TRBJ1-5
v_gene: TRBV28
CDR3nt: TGTGCCAGCAGTTTATTAGTCGGGAATCAGCCCCAGCATTTT
CDR3aa: CASSLLVGNQPQHF

abundance: few
d_gene: -
j_gene: TRBJ2-6
v_gene: TRBV6-1
CDR3nt: TGTGCCGGCGGGACCTCCGGGGCCAACGTCCTGACTTTC
CDR3aa: CAGGTSGANVLTF

abundance: many
d_gene: -
j_gene: TRBJ1-1
v_gene: TRBV7-6
CDR3nt: TGTGCCAGCAGCTTAGCTGGGATCACTGAAGCTTTCTTT
CDR3aa: CASSLAGITEAFF

abundance: few
d_gene: -
j_gene: TRBJ2-7
v_gene: TRBV5-1
CDR3nt: TGCGCCAGCAGAGCGCTCGAGGGGGGAAAAGTCTACGAGCAGTACTTC
CDR3aa: CASRALEGGKVYEQYF

abundance: -
d_gene: -
j_gene: TRBJ2-1
v_gene: TRBV28
CDR3nt: TGTGCCAGCAGTTTAGTAGGGAGGACGGGCAATGAGCAGTTCTTC
CDR3aa: CASSLVGRTGNEQFF

abundance: many
d_gene: TRBD1
j_gene: TRBJ2-7
v_gene: TRBV27
CDR3nt: TGTGCCAGCAGTTTACGGGGGACAGGGACCTACGAGCAGTACTTC
CDR3aa: CASSLRGTGTYEQYF

abundance: -
d_gene: TRBD1
j_gene: TRBJ1-1
v_gene: TRBV11-2
CDR3nt: TGTGCCAGCAGCAGGACAGGGAGTGAAGCTTTCTTT
CDR3aa: CASSRTGSEAFF

abundance: few
d_gene: TRBD1
j_gene: TRBJ2-2
v_gene: TRBV14
CDR3nt: TGTGCCACCGACCCCGGACAGGGAGACACCGGGGAGCTGTTTTTT
CDR3aa: CATDPGQGDTGELFF

abundance: many
d_gene: TRBD2
j_gene: TRBJ2-7
v_gene: TRBV6-5
CDR3nt: TGTGCCAGCAGTCCCAACCCTAGCGGGGGGACCTACGAGCAGTACTTC
CDR3aa: CASSPNPSGGTYEQYF

abundance: -
d_gene: -
j_gene: TRBJ2-7
v_gene: TRBV11-1
CDR3nt: TGTGCCAGCAGCTTAACTAGGGCTGGCTTCGGGGGAGCCTACGAGCAGTACTTC
CDR3aa: CASSLTRAGFGGAYEQYF

abundance: many
d_gene: TRBD1
j_gene: TRBJ2-7
v_gene: TRBV11-1
CDR3nt: TGTGCCAGCAGCTTAAAACGGCCGGGACAGGGTTCCTACGAGCAGTACTTC
CDR3aa: CASSLKRPGQGSYEQYF

abundance: -
d_gene: TRBD1
j_gene: TRBJ2-7
v_gene: TRBV28
CDR3nt: TGTGCCAGCAGTAACGGGGACAGGGCGGGCGAGCAGTACTTC
CDR3aa: CASSNGDRAGEQYF

abundance: many
d_gene: TRBD2
j_gene: TRBJ2-7
v_gene: TRBV20-1
CDR3nt: TGCAGTGCCAAGGGACTAGCGGGATCCTACGAGCAGTACTTC
CDR3aa: CSAKGLAGSYEQYF

abundance: -
d_gene: TRBD2
j_gene: TRBJ2-7
v_gene: TRBV29-1
CDR3nt: TGCAGCGTCGCCCCTTTAGCGGGAGACAGTATTAGAGGCGAGCAGTACTTC
CDR3aa: CSVAPLAGDSIRGEQYF